Below are 17 T cell receptor beta chains sequenced from a single sample in a study of shared clonotypes between healthy human individuals. This table comes from immunoSEQ multiplex PCR, and its TCRdb copy is limited to in-frame clones, with some not included. The table lists approximately 1,500,000 clones, 96% of them singletons. Sequenced sample: naive CD4+ T cells sorted from blood. The subset was: CD45RA+ positively selected. All receptors derive from a man aged 25-40 years in good health.

In nucleotides, the CDR3 is TGTGCCAGCAGCCCCGGACAGAGCTACGGGGAGCTGTTTTTT. This gives the protein CASSPGQSYGELFF. J is TRBJ2-2 and V is TRBV5-8; maybe TRBD1 (6 bases). The V gene lost 4 bases and the J gene lost 7 bases, with 14 bases spanning the gap. Germline assignment: CDR1 SGHTS and CDR2 YDEGEE. This CDR3 is 14 amino acids long.

This rearrangement joins TRBV21-1 to TRBJ2-7; whether TRBD2, the table's D call, matches the DNA was not checked. TRBV21-1 is classified as a pseudogene. The CDR3 runs to 16 residues. For the CDR3, the DNA is TGTGCCAGCAGCCCGCACACTAGCGGGAGGTCCTACGAGCAGTACTTC. The encoded protein is CASSPHTSGRSYEQYF.

This clone has just one count. The chain couples TRBV7-2 to TRBJ2-7; possibly TRBD1 for D (7 bases). This CDR3 has 11 amino acids. Trimming pared 6 bases from V and 9 bases from J, leaving 12 bases between. The germline V gene has CDR1 SGHTA and CDR2 FQGNSA. CDR3 nucleotides: TGTGCCAGCAGACAGGGGAGGCGGCAGTACTTC. Protein: CASRQGRRQYF. The full variable domain, its missing parts supplied by reference TRBV7-2 and TRBJ2-7, is GAGVSQSPSNKVTEKGKDVELRCDPISGHTALYWYRQSLGQGLEFLIYFQGNSAPDKSGLPSDRFSAERTGGSVSTLTIQRTQQEDSAVYLCASRQGRRQYFGPGTRLTVT.

This clone was observed once. This chain connects TRBV5-4 to TRBJ2-1; D is perhaps TRBD2 (5 bases). The V end lost 2 bases, the J end lost 6 bases, and 18 bases lay between the germline ends. This CDR3 is built from 16 residues. Germline assignment: CDR1 SGHNT and CDR2 YYREEE (reference sequence). CDR3 DNA sequence: TGTGCCAGCAGCTTTGGATCCCTAGCTTTTTCCAATGAGCAGTTCTTC. It is translated as CASSFGSLAFSNEQFF.

The V and J genes are TRBV5-1 and TRBJ2-1; D unclear. CDR1 SGHRS and CDR2 YFSETQ come from the germline V gene. V was shortened by 0 bases and J by 4 bases, with 8 bases between the two germline ends. The CDR3 runs 14 residues. Here the CDR3 reads CASSLGWGYNEQFF. The CDR3 DNA reads TGCGCCAGCAGCTTGGGTTGGGGTTACAATGAGCAGTTCTTC.

V and J are TRBV5-1 and TRBJ2-3; 13 positions match TRBD2. CDR3 length equals 15 residues. Trimming took 3 bases from V and 6 from J; bases not matched to a gene: 4. The germline V gene has CDR1 SGHRS and CDR2 YFSETQ. The CDR3 coding sequence is TGCGCCAGCAGCTCGGGACTAGCGGGACTTGATACGCAGTATTTT. Translation: CASSSGLAGLDTQYF.

The V and J genes are TRBV11-2 and TRBJ2-7; 9 bases match TRBD1. The CDR3 consists of 16 residues. CDR1 is SGHAT, CDR2 FQNNGV, per germline. After removal of 5 bases from V and 1 base from J, the junction contained 9 bases not matched to a gene. CDR3 sequence reads: CASSLPPGQGSYEQYF. CDR3 in DNA: TGTGCCAGCAGCCTCCCTCCGGGACAGGGTTCCTACGAGCAGTACTTC.

This chain connects TRBV7-9 to TRBJ1-4, with D perhaps matching TRBD1 (6 bases). The germline V gene has CDR1 SEHNR and CDR2 FQNEAQ (reference sequence). CDR3 length: 15 residues. V gave up 4 bases and J gave up 2 bases, with 11 bases separating them. DNA of the CDR3: TGTGCCAGCAGCTCCCCCCAGGGGACTAATGAAAAACTGTTTTTT. Translating it yields CASSSPQGTNEKLFF.

This clone was seen once. V is TRBV10-2 and J is TRBJ2-3; 8 nucleotides agree with TRBD2. Germline loops: CDR1 WSHSY, CDR2 SAAADI. This CDR3 contains 18 residues. The ends lost 0 bases at V and 1 base at J; junction bases unmatched: 9. The CDR3 region is CASSESMGLAGRTDTQYF. CDR3 in DNA: TGCGCCAGCAGTGAGTCTATGGGCCTAGCGGGCCGCACAGATACGCAGTATTTT.

The CDR3 here is CASSVGSGRAFEQYF. The CDR3 nucleotides read TGTGCCAGCAGCGTGGGGAGCGGGAGGGCCTTCGAGCAGTACTTC. The rearrangement uses TRBV9 and TRBJ2-7; TRBD2 aligns across 10 bases. This CDR3 is built from 15 residues. Germline V lookup: CDR1 SGDLS, CDR2 YYNGEE. Germline trimming cut 2 bases from V and 6 bases from J; bases unmatched to any gene: 8.

This chain links TRBV12-5 with TRBJ2-2, with TRBD1 identical over 7 bases. The germline CDR1 and CDR2 sequences are LGHNT and FRNRAP. The CDR3 totals 15 residues. V lost 5 bases to trimming and J lost 3 bases; unmatched junction nucleotides: 6. This CDR3 reads CASGTGVLDTGELFF. The CDR3 nucleotides read TGTGCTAGTGGTACAGGGGTTCTGGACACCGGGGAGCTGTTTTTT. The whole variable domain, remainder taken from reference TRBV12-5 and TRBJ2-2, is DARVTQTPRHKVTEMGQEVTMRCQPILGHNTVFWYRQTMMQGLELLAYFRNRAPLDDSGMPKDRFSAEMPDATLATLKIQPSEPRDSAVYFCASGTGVLDTGELFFGEGSRLTVL.

The chain is built from TRBV9 and TRBJ2-3, with 9 bases identical to TRBD2. This CDR3 has 16 residues. CDR1 is SGDLS and CDR2 is YYNGEE in the germline V gene. V lost 4 bases to trimming and J lost 3 bases; unmatched junction nucleotides: 9. The DNA for the CDR3 is TGTGCCAGCAGCTCGCTAGCGGGAAGGTCGACAGATACGCAGTATTTT. This encodes CASSSLAGRSTDTQYF.

J is TRBJ2-7 and V is TRBV28; D gene unclear. CDR1 is MDHEN and CDR2 is SYDVKM in the germline V gene. The CDR3 spans 16 residues. V lost 1 base to trimming and J lost 2 bases, with 15 bases between them. The DNA for the CDR3 is TGTGCCAGCAGTTTATACCCCGCGCAGACGACCTACGAGCAGTACTTC. As protein: CASSLYPAQTTYEQYF.

The genes are TRBV6-1 and TRBJ1-1; no firm D call. This CDR3 spans 15 amino acids. The germline CDR1 and CDR2 sequences are MNHNS and SASEGT. V was shortened by 6 bases and J by 0 bases, with 14 bases between the two germline ends. The CDR3 region is CASRRPVGMNTEAFF. Here the CDR3 DNA reads TGTGCCAGCAGGAGGCCGGTCGGCATGAACACTGAAGCTTTCTTT.

V and J are TRBV6-1 and TRBJ2-7; the D is unclear. The CDR3 length is 15 residues. V gave up 4 bases and J gave up 3 bases, with 16 bases separating them. Germline CDR1 is MNHNS and CDR2 is SASEGT. CDR3 residues: CASSVSVSLYYEQYF. DNA for the CDR3: TGTGCCAGCAGTGTGTCGGTGTCCCTATACTACGAGCAGTACTTC.

About this clone: Additional DNA sequences in this sample encode the identical CDR3. V and J are TRBV2 and TRBJ2-6, with TRBD1 as a possible D gene (5 bases). This CDR3 contains 14 residues. CDR1 and CDR2 from the germline V gene are SNHLY and FYNNEI. Trimming stripped 4 bases from V and 4 bases from J, with 8 bases between. CDR3 sequence (DNA): TGTGCCAGCAGTGGGGGCACCGGGGCCAACGTCCTGACTTTC. Translating it yields CASSGGTGANVLTF.

This clone was detected a few times. This chain uses TRBV27 with TRBJ2-1; D remains unclear. V was pared by 6 bases and J by 4 bases, with 16 bases between. This CDR3 is built from 15 residues. Per germline, CDR1 MNHEY and CDR2 SMNVEV (reference sequence). In nucleotides, the CDR3 is TGTGCCAGCAGCCCCCAAGGGTTGGGGTACAATGAGCAGTTCTTC. Amino acid sequence: CASSPQGLGYNEQFF.